The entry below gives a single T cell receptor beta chain sequence along with its context. The data are from a study of blood T cell repertoires in COVID-19. Study context: The cDNA or gDNA used as material had been derived from T cells, B-cell-depleted T cells, or PBMCs.

In the original analysis: It was from reference gene primer amplification that nucleated cell counts were estimated. Profiled with immunoSEQ multiplex PCR; TCRdb holds only in-frame clones, not every one. For V, J and clone size, that table is used; D and trimming come from the DNA. The sample has roughly 220,000 clones, around 90% seen once. This CDR3 contains 13 residues. Recruitment covered about 25 US areas and drew participants whose ages spanned roughly 18 to 90 years. Self-reported history from a screening survey and questionnaire set each donor's cohort. The chain is built from TRBV12-1 and TRBJ2-2; the table's D call TRBD2 went unverified against the DNA. TRBV12-1 is deemed a pseudogene. The sequenced material came from PBMCs or T cells enriched from blood (not recorded which). This sequence was found in a woman aged 50 to 60 with acute COVID-19. CDR3 sequence (DNA): TGTGCCAGCAGCTTGAGGAGAACCGGGGAGCTGTTTTTT. Amino acid sequence: CASSLRRTGELFF.